These T cell receptor beta chains were read from a single sample in a study of OX40 agonist ivuxolimab in advanced cancers. Some clones are missing from TCRdb's copy, which holds only in-frame ones; the method was immunoSEQ multiplex PCR. This sample yields over 70,000 clones, of which 70% to 90% are seen a single time; approximately 10% belongs to the top ten. Sequences were derived from CD4+ or CD8+ T cells sorted from blood, sampled in a trial of the OX40 agonist ivuxolimab. All receptors derive from an adult with an advanced solid tumor such as melanoma, head and neck, liver or kidney cancer. CDR3s include the opening cysteine and the closing phenylalanine or tryptophan. A D gene is named only where the DNA matches it firmly. Expanded clones get a size class; other rows say once, few or many, or leave the size out.

V,size,D,J,CDR3,DNA
TRBV10-1,NA,NA,TRBJ2-1,CASSESGRPYNEQFF,TGCGCCAGCAGTGAGTCAGGGCGGCCCTACAATGAGCAGTTCTTC
TRBV11-2,NA,TRBD1,TRBJ1-1,CASSLAGQGYMNTEAFF,TGTGCCAGCAGCTTGGCGGGACAGGGTTACATGAACACTGAAGCTTTCTTT
TRBV19,NA,NA,TRBJ1-2,CATLYSYGYTF,TGTGCCACCCTCTACAGCTATGGCTACACCTTC
TRBV7-8,NA,NA,TRBJ1-2,CASSPGSGAENYGYTF,TGTGCCAGCAGCCCAGGATCTGGGGCGGAGAACTATGGCTACACCTTC
TRBV9,NA,NA,TRBJ1-3,CASSGEGVRNGNTIYF,TGTGCCAGCAGCGGAGAGGGGGTGAGAAATGGAAACACCATATATTTT
TRBV27,once,NA,TRBJ1-5,CASRPSGFNQPQHF,TGTGCCAGCAGGCCCTCGGGCTTCAATCAGCCCCAGCATTTT
TRBV7-9,few,NA,TRBJ1-1,CASSYTGPAFF,TGTGCCAGCAGCTATACGGGGCCAGCTTTCTTT
TRBV4-1,NA,NA,TRBJ2-3,CASSQVGGTDTQYF,TGCGCCAGCAGCCAAGTTGGAGGCACAGATACGCAGTATTTT
TRBV27,once,NA,TRBJ2-3,CASTGDADTQYF,TGTGCCAGCACTGGGGACGCAGATACGCAGTATTTT
TRBV5-4,NA,NA,TRBJ2-1,CASRQLTYNEQFF,TGTGCCAGCAGGCAGCTCACCTACAATGAGCAGTTCTTC
TRBV2,NA,TRBD2,TRBJ2-1,CASSQTSGNYNEQFF,TGTGCCAGCAGCCAGACTAGCGGGAACTACAATGAGCAGTTCTTC
TRBV5-1,NA,NA,TRBJ2-3,CASSSYPDSTDTQYF,TGCGCCAGCAGCTCCTACCCCGACAGCACAGATACGCAGTATTTT
TRBV19,NA,TRBD1,TRBJ1-2,CASWGVQGVYYGYTF,TGTGCCAGTTGGGGCGTCCAGGGGGTCTACTATGGCTACACCTTC
TRBV27,NA,TRBD2,TRBJ2-2,CASSLWVAGDTGELFF,TGTGCCAGCAGTTTATGGGTAGCGGGGGACACCGGGGAGCTGTTTTTT
TRBV5-6,NA,TRBD1,TRBJ2-7,CASSAGTGEPYEQYF,TGTGCCAGCAGCGCCGGGACAGGGGAACCCTACGAGCAGTACTTC
TRBV7-2,once,TRBD1,TRBJ2-7,CASSPRDRVGYEQYF,TGTGCCAGCAGCCCACGAGACAGGGTGGGCTACGAGCAGTACTTC
TRBV7-9,NA,NA,TRBJ1-6,CASSSSSGGASSPLHF,TGTGCCAGCAGCTCTAGTAGCGGGGGCGCCAGTTCACCCCTCCACTTT
TRBV29-1,NA,NA,TRBJ2-1,CSVAGGSYNEQFF,TGCAGCGTTGCTGGGGGGTCCTACAATGAGCAGTTCTTC
TRBV27,NA,NA,TRBJ1-5,CASSFGQGGNQPQHF,TGTGCCAGCAGTTTCGGGCAGGGTGGGAATCAGCCCCAGCATTTT
TRBV19,NA,TRBD1,TRBJ1-5,CASRAGQGAGQPQHF,TGTGCCAGTAGAGCGGGACAGGGGGCAGGTCAGCCCCAGCATTTT
TRBV7-3,NA,TRBD1,TRBJ1-1,CASSRRDRLPNTEAFF,TGTGCCAGCAGCAGACGGGACAGGCTACCGAACACTGAAGCTTTCTTT
TRBV4-1,once,NA,TRBJ1-3,CASSQEDTGPGNTIYF,TGCGCCAGCAGCCAAGAAGACACAGGTCCTGGAAACACCATATATTTT
TRBV14,NA,TRBD1,TRBJ2-7,CASRGTAYEQYF,TGTGCCAGCAGGGGGACAGCCTACGAGCAGTACTTC
TRBV20-1,NA,TRBD1,TRBJ1-2,CSAPDRAGYTF,TGCAGTGCCCCAGACAGGGCTGGCTACACCTTC
TRBV5-1,NA,NA,TRBJ2-7,CASSLERLPYEQYF,TGCGCCAGCAGCTTGGAACGATTGCCCTACGAGCAGTACTTC
TRBV6-1,NA,NA,TRBJ2-7,CASRRTDTYEQYF,TGTGCCAGCAGGCGGACCGACACCTACGAGCAGTACTTC
TRBV11-2,NA,NA,TRBJ2-7,CASSLDSPVEQYF,TGTGCCAGCAGCTTAGATTCACCTGTAGAGCAGTACTTC
TRBV7-6,NA,NA,TRBJ2-1,CASSPGYNHNEQFF,TGTGCCAGCAGCCCCGGGTACAATCACAATGAGCAGTTCTTC
TRBV7-8,NA,NA,TRBJ1-2,CASSLAPAADYGYTF,TGTGCCAGCAGCTTAGCGCCCGCAGCAGACTATGGCTACACCTTC
TRBV5-1,NA,TRBD1,TRBJ2-1,CASSPGQGLDEQFF,TGCGCCAGCAGTCCGGGACAGGGGTTGGATGAGCAGTTCTTC
TRBV7-9,once,NA,TRBJ2-5,CASSSGARGTQYF,TGTGCCAGCAGCTCGGGGGCCCGGGGGACCCAGTACTTC
TRBV13,NA,TRBD2,TRBJ2-3,CASSETSGRDTQYF,TGTGCCAGCAGCGAAACTAGCGGGCGAGATACGCAGTATTTT
TRBV4-1,NA,NA,TRBJ2-7,CASSQGQFSYEQYF,TGCGCCAGCAGCCAAGGACAGTTCTCCTACGAGCAGTACTTC
TRBV5-4,NA,TRBD2,TRBJ2-1,CASSSLTSGYEQFF,TGTGCCAGCAGCTCATTGACTAGCGGGTATGAGCAGTTCTTC
TRBV14,NA,NA,TRBJ2-1,CASSQDQRDKQFF,TGTGCCAGCAGCCAAGATCAGAGGGATAAGCAGTTCTTC
TRBV2,once,TRBD1,TRBJ1-3,CASSEWRTGSGNTIYF,TGTGCCAGCAGTGAATGGAGGACAGGCTCTGGAAACACCATATATTTT
TRBV7-3,NA,NA,TRBJ2-7,CASSLGRVNEQYF,TGTGCCAGCAGCTTAGGCAGGGTCAACGAGCAGTACTTC
TRBV27,once,TRBD1,TRBJ1-5,CASSPEGWGQGLQPQHF,TGTGCCAGCAGCCCAGAAGGGTGGGGACAGGGGTTACAGCCCCAGCATTTT
TRBV5-8,NA,TRBD2,TRBJ2-5,CASSLLAGGIETQYF,TGTGCCAGCAGCTTACTAGCGGGGGGAATCGAGACCCAGTACTTC
TRBV27,NA,NA,TRBJ1-1,CASSLQMDGFDEAFF,TGTGCCAGCAGTTTACAAATGGACGGGTTCGATGAAGCTTTCTTT
TRBV4-1,NA,NA,TRBJ2-7,CASSQGEYAYEQYF,TGCGCCAGCAGCCAAGGAGAATACGCCTACGAGCAGTACTTC
TRBV19,few,NA,TRBJ2-7,CASNGGGASYEQYF,TGTGCCAGTAACGGGGGAGGAGCCTCCTACGAGCAGTACTTC
TRBV7-9,NA,TRBD1,TRBJ2-2,CASSPPARGRGELFF,TGTGCCAGCAGCCCCCCAGCTAGGGGGCGAGGGGAGCTGTTTTTT
TRBV19,NA,TRBD1,TRBJ2-7,CASSVGQGAYEQYF,TGTGCCAGTAGTGTCGGACAGGGGGCCTACGAGCAGTACTTC
TRBV4-1,NA,NA,TRBJ1-1,CASSSHRERMNTEAFF,TGCGCCAGCAGCTCCCATAGGGAAAGAATGAACACTGAAGCTTTCTTT
TRBV11-2,NA,TRBD2,TRBJ2-2,CASSLDPAGTTGELFF,TGTGCCAGCAGCTTAGATCCAGCGGGGACCACCGGGGAGCTGTTTTTT